This TCR beta chain was documented in a study of molecular identifiers for immune sequencing clone quantification. Study information: Replicate experiments took RNA from approximately 20,000 or 100,000 naive CD8 cells, divided it five ways and sequenced four.

The CDR3 has 15 amino acids. V was shortened by 3 bases and J by 7 bases, with 16 bases between the two germline ends. Germline V gene data show CDR1 as SGDLS and CDR2 as YYNGEE. One entry per CDR3 protein results from TCRdb running MiXCR on the PCR reads. Here the sample spans more than 85,000 distinct CDR3 sequences, roughly a third being singletons. The rearrangement links TRBV9 to TRBJ1-4; no reliable D call. This TCR derives from a human donor in good health. Some libraries in this study had Jurkat cell RNA spiked in. The sequenced material came from naive CD8+ T cells from blood, with Jurkat cell RNA spiked in. Indicated subset: FACS-sorted CD8+CD4-CCR7+CD45RA+ naive T cells. The DNA of the CDR3 is TGTGCCAGCAGCGCTAGTGGAGGGTTGGGTGAAAAACTGTTTTTT. Translation gives CASSASGGLGEKLFF.